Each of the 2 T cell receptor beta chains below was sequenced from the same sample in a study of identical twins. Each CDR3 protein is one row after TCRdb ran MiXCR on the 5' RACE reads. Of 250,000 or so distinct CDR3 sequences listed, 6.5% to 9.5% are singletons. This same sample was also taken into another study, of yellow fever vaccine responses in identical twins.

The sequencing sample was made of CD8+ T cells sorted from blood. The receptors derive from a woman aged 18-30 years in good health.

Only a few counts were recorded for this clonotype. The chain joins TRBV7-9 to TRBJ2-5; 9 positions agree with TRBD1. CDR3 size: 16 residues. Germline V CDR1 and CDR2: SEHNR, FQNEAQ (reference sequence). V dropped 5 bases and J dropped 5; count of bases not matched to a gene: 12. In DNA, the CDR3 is TGTGCCAGCAGCGGTCCGGGACAGGGAGGGATGGAGACCCAGTACTTC. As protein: CASSGPGQGGMETQYF. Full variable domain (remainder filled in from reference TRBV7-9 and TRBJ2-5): DTGVSQNPRHKITKRGQNVTFRCDPISEHNRLYWYRQTLGQGPEFLTYFQNEAQLEKSRLLSDRFSAERPKGSFSTLEIQRTEQGDSAMYLCASSGPGQGGMETQYFGPGTRLLVL.

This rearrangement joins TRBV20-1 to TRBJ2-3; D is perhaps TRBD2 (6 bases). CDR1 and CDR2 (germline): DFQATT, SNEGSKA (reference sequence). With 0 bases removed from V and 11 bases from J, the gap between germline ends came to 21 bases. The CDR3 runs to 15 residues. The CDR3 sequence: CSARDSSAHFILQYF. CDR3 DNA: TGCAGTGCTAGAGATTCTAGCGCCCACTTCATTTTGCAGTATTTT.